The T cell receptor (beta chain) under discussion was sequenced for a study of T cell responses to AZD1222 COVID-19 vaccine. Study-level results: Vaccine-associated CD4 TCRs ranged over spike, dominating at 160-218 and 743-854.

Generated by immunoSEQ multiplex PCR, the TCRdb table keeps only in-frame clones and is missing some. The sample lists around 110,000 clones, just over 85% occurring once. This clone was picked up one time. The antigen is undetermined. This CDR3 comprises 15 residues. CDR1 is SGHTA and CDR2 is FQGTGA in the germline V gene. Deletions cut 2 bases from V and 2 bases from J, with 11 bases between. The sample consisted of peripheral blood, taken on day 0 of AZD1222 vaccination. The TCR sequence derives from an adult in good health. V is TRBV7-3 and J is TRBJ2-3; D ambiguous. The CDR3 here is CASSLGQAPTDTQYF. CDR3 sequence (DNA): TGTGCCAGCAGCTTAGGGCAGGCCCCCACAGATACGCAGTATTTT.